Shown below are 24 T cell receptor beta chains from a single sample sequenced in a study of post-analysis software for immune sequencing data. Broader study findings: When patients were compared with controls, about five TRBV segments were more frequent, TRBV5-6, TRBV5-1 and TRBV20-1 among them.

Presence of unique molecular identifiers characterized the TCR beta cDNA libraries. TCRdb processed the PCR reads anew with MiXCR; each CDR3 protein has one entry. The table includes roughly 800,000 distinct CDR3 sequences, approximately 53% detected once. Their target antigens are unknown. Sample: blood. These receptors were collected from a girl between 10 and 17 years old with multiple sclerosis.

The chain uses TRBV9 and TRBJ2-7; D is possibly TRBD2 (6 bases). The J call may be wrong; the DNA end is better matched by TRBJ2-5. The CDR3 extends over 14 amino acids. Germline CDR1 SGDLS, CDR2 YYNGEE. CDR3 protein: CASSVSQGLETQYF. CDR3 nucleotides: TGTGCCAGCAGCGTCTCGCAGGGACTAGAGACCCAGTACTTC.

This chain joins TRBV7-9 and TRBJ2-2; TRBD1 or TRBD2 may be the D gene (5 bases each). In germline, CDR1 is SEHNR, CDR2 FQNEAQ (reference sequence). CDR3 length: 17 residues. Trimming removed 5 bases from V and 5 bases from J, with 21 bases in between. CDR3 sequence: CASSPTPGTPGTGELFF. CDR3 sequence (DNA): TGTGCCAGCAGCCCCACTCCCGGGACGCCGGGGACCGGGGAGCTGTTTTTT.

The CDR3 bases are TGTGCCAGTAGGCCACAGGGACCCAGCACAGATACGCAGTATTTT. This translates into CASRPQGPSTDTQYF. This chain links TRBV19 with TRBJ2-3; D may be TRBD1 (6 bases). The V and J ends lost 6 bases and 0 bases respectively, with 13 bases between them. Germline V gene sequence: CDR1 LNHDA, CDR2 SQIVND (reference sequence). This CDR3 region has 15 residues.

This chain uses TRBV29-1 with TRBJ1-5; D may be TRBD1 (5 bases). V shed 2 bases and J shed 6 bases, with 11 bases lying between them. The CDR3 has 13 residues. Germline CDR1 and CDR2: SQVTM and ANQGSEA. The CDR3 DNA follows: TGCAGCGTTGAACAGGGCGAGGGTCAGCCCCAGCATTTT. Its translation: CSVEQGEGQPQHF.

The chain uses TRBV5-1 and TRBJ2-7, with D possibly TRBD1 on 6 matching bases. CDR3 length: 15 residues. V lost 2 bases and J 2 bases, leaving 14 bases between the germline ends. Germline V gene sequence: CDR1 SGHRS, CDR2 YFSETQ. This CDR3 reads CASSFWQGQAYEQYF. The CDR3 nucleotides are TGCGCCAGCAGCTTCTGGCAGGGGCAGGCCTACGAGCAGTACTTC.

The chain employs TRBV20-1 and TRBJ1-5; D gene ambiguous. Germline V gene data show CDR1 as DFQATT and CDR2 as SNEGSKA (reference sequence). Trimming pared 7 bases from V and 5 bases from J, leaving 15 bases between. The CDR3 has 13 residues. The CDR3 DNA sequence: TGCAGTGTCTCGGCTCCAAATGATCAGCCCCAGCATTTT. Amino acids: CSVSAPNDQPQHF.

The rearrangement uses TRBV20-1 and TRBJ2-1; 8 nucleotides line up with TRBD2. V shed 0 bases, J shed 6 bases, and the junction held 10 bases outside the gene matches. The V gene's germline CDR1 is DFQATT and CDR2 SNEGSKA (reference sequence). This CDR3 spans 16 amino acids. The CDR3 DNA sequence: TGCAGTGCTAGAGATTCCCGCGGGACTAGGATCAATGAGCAGTTCTTC. It translates to CSARDSRGTRINEQFF.

This clonotype occurred once. The gene calls are TRBV20-1 and TRBJ2-5; 7 bases are a match to TRBD1. The J call may be faulty, since TRBJ2-7 better matches the DNA end. The CDR3 sequence is 15 residues long. In germline, CDR1 is DFQATT, CDR2 SNEGSKA (reference sequence). The CDR3 here is CSARDMGQRSYEQYF. Written as DNA, the CDR3 is TGCAGTGCTAGAGATATGGGACAGCGGTCCTACGAGCAGTACTTC.

A few counts support this clonotype. J is TRBJ2-5 and V is TRBV20-1; 14 positions agree with TRBD2. This CDR3 contains 15 residues. Germline CDR1 and CDR2: DFQATT and SNEGSKA (reference sequence). V gave up 0 bases and J gave up 3 bases; unmatched junction bases: 0. The CDR3 here is CSAREGLAGEETQYF. The CDR3 coding sequence is TGCAGTGCTAGAGAGGGACTAGCGGGAGAAGAGACCCAGTACTTC.

This clonotype has a handful of counts. This rearrangement joins TRBV10-3 to TRBJ2-6; 7 bases map to TRBD1. Germline assignment: CDR1 ENHRY and CDR2 SYGVKD. The CDR3 is made up of 18 amino acids. Germline trimming cut 0 bases from V and 0 bases from J; bases unmatched to any gene: 5. In DNA form, the CDR3 reads TGTGCCATCAGTGAGTCCCGACAGGGATCCTCTGGGGCCAACGTCCTGACTTTC. As protein: CAISESRQGSSGANVLTF.

The chain is built from TRBV9 and TRBJ2-1; 11 nucleotides align to TRBD2. This CDR3 spans 17 amino acids. The ends lost 4 bases at V and 4 bases at J; junction bases unmatched: 10. Germline V CDR1 and CDR2: SGDLS, YYNGEE. As DNA, the CDR3 is TGTGCCAGCAGCTTTTCCTCTAGCGGGGGGCCTTACAATGAGCAGTTCTTC. Translation: CASSFSSSGGPYNEQFF.

This clonotype was counted between two and nine times. This chain uses TRBV2 with TRBJ1-2; a weak D match, TRBD1 (6 bases). V lost 2 bases and J lost 2, with 9 bases in between. This CDR3 has 14 residues. Germline values: CDR1 SNHLY, CDR2 FYNNEI. The CDR3 nucleotides read TGTGCCAGCAGTGAAATGGGGGCCAACTATGGCTACACCTTC. Translation: CASSEMGANYGYTF.

The chain is built from TRBV28 and TRBJ2-7; tentative D call: TRBD2 (7 bases). V lost 7 bases to trimming and J lost 0 bases, with 19 bases between them. CDR1 and CDR2 (germline): MDHEN, SYDVKM. The CDR3 sequence is 16 residues long. The CDR3 sequence: CASKPRGGHRSYEQYF. Written as DNA, the CDR3 is TGTGCCAGCAAACCCCGCGGGGGACATCGCTCCTACGAGCAGTACTTC.

This clonotype came up a few times. The CDR3 spells CASSVRPGPQETQYF. Written as DNA, the CDR3 is TGTGCCAGCAGCGTAAGACCCGGTCCCCAAGAGACCCAGTACTTC. The gene calls are TRBV9 and TRBJ2-5; no clear D gene. The germline V gene encodes CDR1 SGDLS and CDR2 YYNGEE. The CDR3 runs 15 residues. Trimming left V 1 base short and J 1 base short, with 11 bases between.

This clonotype was observed a handful of times. The chain recombines TRBV29-1 with TRBJ2-1; 11 nucleotides align to TRBD2. V lost 6 bases, J lost 1 base, and 8 bases stayed unmatched. Germline CDR1 SQVTM, CDR2 ANQGSEA. This CDR3 has 16 amino acids. The CDR3 DNA is TGCAGCGTCACCCCACTAGCGGGAGTTTCCTACAATGAGCAGTTCTTC. Translated: CSVTPLAGVSYNEQFF.

The gene calls are TRBV20-1 and TRBJ2-1; maybe TRBD2 (6 bases). Germline V gives CDR1 DFQATT, CDR2 SNEGSKA (reference sequence). CDR3 length equals 14 residues. The V end lost 1 base, the J end lost 8 bases, and 15 bases lay between the germline ends. CDR3 DNA sequence: TGCAGTGCTAGAGGGGACTTAGGTTCGGATGAGCAGTTCTTC. It specifies CSARGDLGSDEQFF.

The gene calls are TRBV20-1 and TRBJ2-3, with 7 nucleotides matching TRBD2. Trimming at V came to 5 bases and at J to 4 bases, leaving 3 bases not matched to a gene. Germline assignment: CDR1 DFQATT and CDR2 SNEGSKA (reference sequence). The CDR3 spans 12 residues. This CDR3 is CSAPTSADTQYF. CDR3 nucleotide sequence: TGCAGTGCTCCAACTAGCGCAGATACGCAGTATTTT.

This clonotype turned up a few times. The chain employs TRBV12-3 or TRBV12-4 and TRBJ2-7; 8 nucleotides agree with TRBD2. The CDR3 contains 14 residues. V was pared by 5 bases and J by 3 bases, with 6 bases of the junction left unmatched. DNA for the CDR3: TGTGCCAGCAGTACCCTGACTAGCGACTACGAGCAGTACTTC. It specifies CASSTLTSDYEQYF.

CDR3 protein: CASSSVMLGLAGVEQFF. The CDR3 DNA follows: TGCGCCAGCAGCTCGGTAATGCTGGGACTAGCGGGGGTGGAGCAGTTCTTC. V and J are TRBV5-1 and TRBJ2-1; 14 positions agree with TRBD2. Losses at the gene ends were 3 bases for V and 10 bases for J; bases not matched to a gene: 12. CDR3 length: 17 amino acids. Germline CDR1 reads SGHRS; CDR2 reads YFSETQ.

This clonotype showed up just once. V gene TRBV4-2 combines with J gene TRBJ2-5; 10 positions agree with TRBD2. The end of the DNA is better explained by TRBJ2-7, so the J call may be wrong. Germline assignment: CDR1 LGHNA and CDR2 YNFKEQ. This CDR3 is 16 amino acids long. The CDR3 protein is CASSQESSSGSSEQYF. The DNA of the CDR3 is TGTGCCAGCAGCCAAGAAAGTTCTAGCGGGAGTTCCGAGCAGTACTTC.

The gene calls are TRBV7-9 and TRBJ1-1; unclear D gene. V was cut by 2 bases and J by 1 base, with 5 bases left in between. The CDR3 extends over 13 amino acids. CDR1 is SEHNR and CDR2 is FQNEAQ in the germline V gene (reference sequence). CDR3 DNA sequence: TGTGCCAGCAGCTTAAGTCAGAACACTGAAGCTTTCTTT. Translation gives CASSLSQNTEAFF.

Here the CDR3 reads CASSPGTGRGYGYTF. The CDR3 nucleotides are TGTGCCAGCAGTCCCGGGACAGGGAGGGGCTATGGCTACACCTTC. V is TRBV7-2 and J is TRBJ1-2, with 9 bases fitting TRBD1. The CDR3 is 15 amino acids. Germline values: CDR1 SGHTA, CDR2 FQGNSA. V lost 6 bases to trimming and J lost 4 bases; unmatched junction nucleotides: 9.

This clonotype came up a few times. The chain has TRBV29-1 and TRBJ2-5; TRBD2 aligns across 10 bases. CDR1 is SQVTM and CDR2 is ANQGSEA in the germline V gene. The CDR3 extends over 14 amino acids. V lost 7 bases, J lost 1 base, and 6 bases stayed unmatched. The CDR3 loop is CSGGAGGLQETQYF. The DNA for the CDR3 is TGCAGCGGGGGAGCGGGAGGGCTCCAAGAGACCCAGTACTTC.

In its sample, this clonotype was seen a few times. The genes are TRBV10-1 and TRBJ2-1, with TRBD1 as a possible D gene (5 bases). The ends were cut back, 3 bases at V and 5 bases at J, with 8 bases in the middle. Looked up from germline, CDR1 is WNHNN and CDR2 is SYGVQD (reference sequence). This CDR3 contains 13 residues. In DNA, the CDR3 is TGCGCCAGCAGTGAAGGACAAGACAATGAGCAGTTCTTC. This codes for CASSEGQDNEQFF.